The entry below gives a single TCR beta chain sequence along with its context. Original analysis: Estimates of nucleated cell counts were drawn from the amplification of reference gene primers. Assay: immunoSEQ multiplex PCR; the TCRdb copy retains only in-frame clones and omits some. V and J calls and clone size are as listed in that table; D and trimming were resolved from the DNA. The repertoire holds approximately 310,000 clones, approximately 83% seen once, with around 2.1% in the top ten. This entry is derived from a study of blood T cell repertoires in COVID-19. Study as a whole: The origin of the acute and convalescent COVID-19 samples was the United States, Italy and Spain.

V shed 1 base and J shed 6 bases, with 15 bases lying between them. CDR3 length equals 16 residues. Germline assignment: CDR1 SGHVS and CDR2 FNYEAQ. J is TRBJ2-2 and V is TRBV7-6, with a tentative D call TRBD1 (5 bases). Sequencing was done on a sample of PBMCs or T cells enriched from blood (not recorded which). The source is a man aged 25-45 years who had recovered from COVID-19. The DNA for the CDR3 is TGTGCCAGCAGCTTAGAGGGGCCTGATGGGGCCGGGGAGCTGTTTTTT. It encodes CASSLEGPDGAGELFF.